The 13 T cell receptor beta chains presented below share a single source sample, sequenced in a study of T cell repertoires in cytomegalovirus infection. These receptors' targets are unknown. A single record per CDR3 protein comes from TCRdb applying MiXCR to the reads. The profile shows under 850,000 distinct CDR3 sequences, around 35% of them singletons. Sequences were derived from cultured PBMCs, sampled from culture after CMV antigen stimulation. All receptors derive from a human donor in good health (CMV status not recorded). Some clones in this sample may be carry-over from other donors' samples.

The rearrangement uses TRBV7-6 and TRBJ2-1, with 8 positions matching TRBD2. V dropped 4 bases and J dropped 5; count of bases not matched to a gene: 7. The germline CDR1 and CDR2 sequences are SGHVS and FNYEAQ. CDR3 size: 15 residues. CDR3 in amino acids: CASSSIDGGDNEQFF. Here the CDR3 DNA reads TGTGCCAGCAGCTCGATCGACGGGGGGGACAATGAGCAGTTCTTC.

CDR3 DNA sequence: TGCAGTGCTAGGGGACCGGCCGCTAGCACAGATACGCAGTATTTT. Amino acid sequence: CSARGPAASTDTQYF. The chain carries TRBV20-1 and TRBJ2-3, with D perhaps being TRBD1 or TRBD2 (5 bases each). V was shortened by 3 bases and J by 0 bases, with 13 bases between the two germline ends. Germline CDR1 and CDR2: DFQATT and SNEGSKA (reference sequence). The CDR3 has 15 residues.

The rearrangement joins TRBV20-1 to TRBJ2-2; D call uncertain. Germline assignment: CDR1 DFQATT and CDR2 SNEGSKA (reference sequence). The CDR3 runs 12 residues. V lost 0 bases and J 8 bases, leaving 7 bases between the germline ends. The CDR3 protein is CSAREGGGELFF. CDR3 coding DNA: TGCAGTGCTAGAGAAGGTGGAGGGGAGCTGTTTTTT.

The chain joins TRBV27 to TRBJ1-1, with 7 bases fitting TRBD1. The germline gives CDR1 MNHEY, CDR2 SMNVEV (reference sequence). V lost 5 bases and J lost 1; bases outside the gene matches: 7. The CDR3 is 15 residues long. CDR3 region: CASSQQGRGNTEAFF. The DNA of the CDR3 is TGTGCCAGCAGTCAACAGGGGCGCGGGAACACTGAAGCTTTCTTT.

The chain joins TRBV18 to TRBJ1-1; no definite D call. The CDR3 sequence is 14 residues long. Germline V gene lookup returns CDR1 KGHSH and CDR2 LQKENI. Between the trimmed V and J ends, which lost 6 bases and 1 base, there was a span of 12 bases. CDR3 loop: CASSPLGGNTEAFF. In nucleotides, the CDR3 is TGTGCCAGCTCCCCCCTGGGTGGGAACACTGAAGCTTTCTTT.

This clonotype was recorded many times. The gene calls are TRBV7-8 and TRBJ2-1, with 11 bases matching TRBD2. The V segment lost 5 bases and the J segment 4 bases; nucleotides outside the gene matches: 7. Germline V CDR1 and CDR2: SGHVS, FQNEAQ. There are 16 residues in the CDR3. CDR3 amino acids: CASSPRASGGYNEQFF. DNA for the CDR3: TGTGCCAGCAGCCCAAGGGCTAGCGGGGGGTACAATGAGCAGTTCTTC.

This chain joins TRBV19 and TRBJ1-1; D is unclear. V was shortened by 4 bases and J by 11 bases, with 14 bases between the two germline ends. CDR1 and CDR2 from the germline V gene are LNHDA and SQIVND (reference sequence). The CDR3 covers 12 residues. The CDR3: CASSSSRNFAFF. The CDR3 DNA reads TGTGCCAGTAGTAGTTCCCGGAATTTTGCTTTCTTT.

The rearrangement uses TRBV10-1 and TRBJ2-2; the D is unclear. V gave up 3 bases and J gave up 6 bases, with 8 bases separating them. In germline, CDR1 is WNHNN, CDR2 SYGVQD (reference sequence). The CDR3 spans 13 residues. The CDR3 loop is CASSDGGPGELFF. CDR3 sequence (DNA): TGCGCCAGCAGTGACGGTGGGCCCGGGGAGCTGTTTTTT.

The chain employs TRBV18 and TRBJ2-3; D ambiguous. V was cut by 6 bases and J by 2 bases, with 21 bases left in between. The CDR3 covers 17 residues. Germline V gene sequence: CDR1 KGHSH, CDR2 LQKENI. The CDR3 sequence is CASSPGRAGVNTDTQYF. In DNA, the CDR3 is TGTGCCAGCTCCCCTGGTCGGGCAGGAGTGAACACAGATACGCAGTATTTT.

This clonotype was recorded only once. The gene calls are TRBV2 and TRBJ1-1; tentatively, D is TRBD1 (5 bases). The CDR3 has 13 amino acids. V lost 4 bases, J lost 6 bases, and 12 bases lay in between. Germline V lookup: CDR1 SNHLY, CDR2 FYNNEI. In DNA, the CDR3 is TGTGCCAGCAGTGTTGGACGGGACGCTGAAGCTTTCTTT. It is translated as CASSVGRDAEAFF.

The chain couples TRBV29-1 to TRBJ2-7; tentatively, D is TRBD1 (7 bases). Germline V lookup: CDR1 SQVTM, CDR2 ANQGSEA. This CDR3 has 14 amino acids. The V gene lost 4 bases and the J gene lost 4 bases, with 17 bases spanning the gap. The CDR3 protein is CSVADGGGRYEQYF. The CDR3 bases are TGCAGCGTTGCCGATGGAGGGGGCCGGTACGAGCAGTACTTC.

This clonotype was found a few times. The chain combines TRBV6-2 or TRBV6-3 with TRBJ2-7; D gene unclear. Trimming left V 2 bases short and J 2 bases short, with 4 bases between. Germline assignment: CDR1 MNHEY and CDR2 SVGEGT. The CDR3 totals 12 residues. In DNA, the CDR3 is TGTGCCAGCAGTTACCCTACCTACGAGCAGTACTTC. Its translation is CASSYPTYEQYF.

V and J are TRBV9 and TRBJ2-4; D might be TRBD1 or TRBD2, each matching 5 bases. Germline loops: CDR1 SGDLS, CDR2 YYNGEE. This CDR3 is built from 15 residues. V gave up 2 bases and J gave up 3 bases, with 12 bases separating them. CDR3 protein: CASSVQFGGKNIQYF. In nucleotides, the CDR3 is TGTGCCAGCAGCGTCCAGTTTGGGGGCAAAAACATTCAGTACTTC.